This is a list of T cell receptor beta chains from one sample in a study of T cell repertoires in cytomegalovirus infection. Their antigens remain unidentified. Via MiXCR, TCRdb re-called the reads, giving one row per CDR3 protein. Seen here are approximately 76,000 distinct CDR3 sequences, 20% to 30% observed once, and the top ten hold approximately 53%. Sequencing was performed on CD8+ T cells from cultured PBMCs, taken from culture after CMV antigen stimulation. Receptors were obtained from a human donor in good health (CMV status not recorded). Some clones in this sample may be carry-over from other donors' samples. CDR3s include the opening cysteine and the closing phenylalanine or tryptophan. A D gene is named only where the DNA matches it firmly. Clone size is stated in some rows and not others, as once, few, many or a class when expanded.

D gene	V gene	clone size	J gene	CDR3 protein	CDR3 DNA
TRBD2	TRBV7-9	many	TRBJ2-7	CASSPPSSGSGYEQYF	TGTGCCAGCAGCCCCCCCTCTAGCGGGAGCGGCTACGAGCAGTACTTC
-	TRBV12-3/TRBV12-4	-	TRBJ2-7	CASSFGRDYEQYF	TGTGCCAGCAGTTTTGGCAGGGACTACGAGCAGTACTTC
-	TRBV4-3	-	TRBJ2-6	CASSQGGGANVLTF	TGCGCCAGCAGCCAAGGAGGTGGGGCCAACGTCCTGACTTTC
TRBD1	TRBV10-2	-	TRBJ2-1	CASSEGQGQSEQFF	TGCGCCAGCAGTGAGGGACAGGGTCAAAGTGAGCAGTTCTTC
TRBD1	TRBV4-1	many	TRBJ2-1	CASSQGDWTGYGEQFF	TGCGCCAGCAGCCAAGGGGATTGGACAGGCTACGGTGAGCAGTTCTTC
-	TRBV6-5	-	TRBJ2-7	CASSYLAEQYF	TGTGCCAGCAGTTACCTCGCCGAGCAGTACTTC
TRBD1	TRBV7-2	many	TRBJ2-1	CASSLVGTGEDNEQFF	TGTGCCAGCAGCTTAGTGGGGACAGGTGAGGACAATGAGCAGTTCTTC
-	TRBV4-3	-	TRBJ2-6	CASSQAVSGANVLTF	TGCGCCAGCAGCCAAGCGGTCTCTGGGGCCAACGTCCTGACTTTC
-	TRBV20-1	-	TRBJ2-3	CSARGEAGWADTQYF	TGCAGTGCTAGGGGGGAGGCGGGATGGGCAGATACGCAGTATTTT
TRBD2	TRBV28	-	TRBJ2-7	CASGLVANSYEQYF	TGTGCCAGCGGACTAGTGGCCAACTCCTACGAGCAGTACTTC
-	TRBV12-3/TRBV12-4	-	TRBJ2-3	CASSLGAGAGQTQYF	TGTGCCAGCAGTTTGGGGGCGGGTGCGGGGCAAACGCAGTATTTT
TRBD1	TRBV4-1	-	TRBJ2-2	CASSSFGDRNTGELFF	TGCGCCAGCAGCTCTTTTGGGGACAGAAACACCGGGGAGCTGTTTTTT
TRBD2	TRBV10-3	-	TRBJ2-7	CAIRTSGTPSYEQYF	TGTGCCATCAGGACTAGCGGGACCCCCTCCTACGAGCAGTACTTC
TRBD1	TRBV4-1	few	TRBJ1-4	CASSQVEGAGEKLFF	TGCGCCAGCAGCCAAGTAGAGGGGGCAGGGGAAAAACTGTTTTTT
-	TRBV3-1	once	TRBJ2-7	CASSQSGVEQYF	TGTGCCAGCAGCCAATCCGGCGTGGAGCAGTACTTC
-	TRBV24-1	-	TRBJ1-2	CATGDRTVNYGYTF	TGTGCCACCGGTGATAGGACAGTGAACTATGGCTACACCTTC
-	TRBV12-3/TRBV12-4	-	TRBJ2-2	CASSYPRGGWGGELFF	TGTGCCAGCAGTTACCCAAGGGGGGGGTGGGGCGGGGAGCTGTTTTTT
-	TRBV4-3	-	TRBJ2-5	CASSQDRGQGGLTQYF	TGCGCCAGCAGCCAAGATCGAGGGCAGGGCGGGTTGACCCAGTACTTC
-	TRBV30	-	TRBJ2-1	CAWSLFHGEQFF	TGTGCCTGGAGCCTCTTTCATGGAGAGCAGTTCTTC
-	TRBV4-3	few	TRBJ1-2	CASSQGQSYGYTF	TGCGCCAGCAGCCAAGGACAGAGCTATGGCTACACCTTC
-	TRBV4-3	many	TRBJ1-2	CASSQDSVKLTLNYGYTF	TGCGCCAGCAGCCAAGATTCCGTTAAATTAACGCTTAACTATGGCTACACCTTC
-	TRBV7-2	many	TRBJ1-3	CASSLGVMVSGNTIYF	TGTGCCAGCAGCTTAGGGGTAATGGTTTCAGGAAACACCATATATTTT
-	TRBV3-1	many	TRBJ2-1	CASSQAGTFNEQFF	TGTGCCAGCAGCCAAGCCGGCACCTTTAATGAGCAGTTCTTC
TRBD1	TRBV7-8	many	TRBJ1-3	CASSLETGRAGNTIYF	TGTGCCAGCAGCTTAGAGACAGGGCGGGCTGGAAACACCATATATTTT
TRBD1	TRBV7-8	many	TRBJ1-1	CASSLLGTGDTEAFF	TGTGCCAGCAGCTTACTAGGGACAGGGGACACTGAAGCTTTCTTT
-	TRBV20-1	-	TRBJ1-2	CSARRGGGYGYTF	TGCAGTGCTAGACGGGGCGGAGGCTATGGCTACACCTTC
-	TRBV7-8	many	TRBJ2-1	CASSLIPSTGYNEQFF	TGTGCCAGCAGCTTAATCCCGTCGACAGGCTACAATGAGCAGTTCTTC
TRBD2	TRBV6-5	-	TRBJ2-1	CASRTPQSGGETYNEQFF	TGTGCCAGCCGAACACCTCAGTCCGGGGGGGAAACTTACAATGAGCAGTTCTTC
TRBD1	TRBV12-3/TRBV12-4	-	TRBJ2-7	CASSRRDRAYEQYF	TGTGCCAGCAGCCGTCGGGACAGGGCCTACGAGCAGTACTTC
TRBD1	TRBV7-8	-	TRBJ2-7	CASSTGAYEQYF	TGTGCCAGCTCGACAGGGGCCTACGAGCAGTACTTC
-	TRBV5-6	-	TRBJ2-3	CASSWGDGDTQYF	TGTGCCAGCAGCTGGGGGGATGGAGATACGCAGTATTTT
-	TRBV4-3	-	TRBJ2-7	CASSRGSCVYEQYF	TGCGCCAGCAGCCGGGGTAGCTGTGTCTACGAGCAGTACTTC
-	TRBV28	many	TRBJ2-7	CASSSRTSGSWGEQYF	TGTGCCAGCAGTTCCCGGACATCAGGAAGCTGGGGCGAGCAGTACTTC
-	TRBV20-1	few	TRBJ1-3	CSLQGTSGNTIYF	TGCAGTCTACAGGGAACCTCTGGAAACACCATATATTTT
TRBD2	TRBV7-9	many	TRBJ2-5	CASSVSELASWTQYF	TGTGCCAGCAGCGTATCTGAACTAGCGTCTTGGACCCAGTACTTC
TRBD1	TRBV2	-	TRBJ2-2	CATTPGQLNTGELFF	TGTGCCACTACCCCGGGACAGCTTAACACCGGGGAGCTGTTTTTT
-	TRBV6-2/TRBV6-3	-	TRBJ2-7	CASSGSPEQYF	TGTGCCAGCAGTGGCTCCCCCGAGCAGTACTTC
TRBD1	TRBV28	once	TRBJ2-3	CASSPYGTGTDTQYF	TGTGCCAGCAGTCCCTATGGGACAGGGACAGATACGCAGTATTTT
-	TRBV5-1	-	TRBJ1-2	CASSGGRASDGYTF	TGCGCCAGCAGCGGGGGGCGGGCTTCGGATGGCTACACCTTC
TRBD1	TRBV15	-	TRBJ1-2	CATSRDSTGVGYTF	TGTGCCACCAGCAGAGATAGTACAGGGGTTGGCTACACCTTC
TRBD2	TRBV2	-	TRBJ2-1	CASSVGTSGNNEQFF	TGTGCCAGCAGTGTCGGGACTAGCGGGAACAATGAGCAGTTCTTC
TRBD1	TRBV7-6	few	TRBJ1-1	CASSLSRGPMNTEAFF	TGTGCCAGCAGCTTATCCAGGGGGCCTATGAACACTGAAGCTTTCTTT
-	TRBV19	few	TRBJ1-1	CASNPGRQGRTEAFF	TGTGCCAGTAATCCGGGTCGGCAGGGCCGCACTGAAGCTTTCTTT
-	TRBV7-2	many	TRBJ2-1	CASSSRGRLDEQFF	TGTGCCAGCAGCTCGCGGGGAAGACTAGATGAGCAGTTCTTC
TRBD2	TRBV7-8	many	TRBJ2-1	CASSDGRAAGGGEQFF	TGTGCCAGCAGCGACGGTAGGGCTGCTGGGGGGGGGGAGCAGTTCTTC